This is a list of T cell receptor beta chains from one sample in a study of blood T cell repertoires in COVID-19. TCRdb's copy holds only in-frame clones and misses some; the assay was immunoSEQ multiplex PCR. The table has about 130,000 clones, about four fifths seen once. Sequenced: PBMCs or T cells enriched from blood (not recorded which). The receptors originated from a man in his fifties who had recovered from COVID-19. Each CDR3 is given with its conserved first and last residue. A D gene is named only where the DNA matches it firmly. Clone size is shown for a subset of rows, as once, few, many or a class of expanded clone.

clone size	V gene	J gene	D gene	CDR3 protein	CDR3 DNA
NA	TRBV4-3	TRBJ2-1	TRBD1	CASSQGVTGVLNEQFF	TGCGCCAGCAGCCAAGGTGTGACAGGGGTCTTGAATGAGCAGTTCTTC
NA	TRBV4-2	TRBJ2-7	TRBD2	CASSQVLSGGAETLEQYF	TGTGCCAGCAGCCAAGTATTAAGCGGGGGGGCCGAGACTCTCGAGCAGTACTTC
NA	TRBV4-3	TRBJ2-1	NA	CASSQGATNEQFF	TGCGCCAGCAGCCAAGGCGCTACCAATGAGCAGTTCTTC
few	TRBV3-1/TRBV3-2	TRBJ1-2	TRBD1	CASSQGRDRDNYGYTF	TGTGCCAGCAGCCAAGGACGGGACAGGGACAACTATGGCTACACCTTC
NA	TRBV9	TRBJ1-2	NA	CASSPISGYGYTF	TGTGCCAGCAGCCCCATTTCAGGATATGGCTACACCTTC
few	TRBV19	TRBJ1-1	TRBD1	CASSLGQGTEAFF	TGTGCCAGTAGTTTAGGACAGGGCACTGAAGCTTTCTTT
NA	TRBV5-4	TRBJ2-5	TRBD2	CASSPGLAGGQETQYF	TGTGCCAGCAGCCCGGGACTAGCGGGGGGCCAAGAGACCCAGTACTTC
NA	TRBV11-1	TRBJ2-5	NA	CASSLVRGQETQYF	TGTGCCAGCAGCTTAGTCAGGGGACAAGAGACCCAGTACTTC
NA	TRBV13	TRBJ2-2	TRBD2	CASSLAGGRGTTGELFF	TGTGCCAGCAGCTTAGCGGGGGGGCGCGGGACCACCGGGGAGCTGTTTTTT
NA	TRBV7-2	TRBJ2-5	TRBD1	CASTRDRGRLQETQYF	TGTGCCAGCACCAGGGACAGGGGGCGCCTCCAAGAGACCCAGTACTTC
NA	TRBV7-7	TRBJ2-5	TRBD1	CASSLDRGRQETQYF	TGTGCTAGCAGCCTTGACAGGGGGCGACAAGAGACCCAGTACTTC
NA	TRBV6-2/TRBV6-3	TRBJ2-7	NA	CASSYPTYEQYF	TGTGCCAGCAGTTACCCTACCTACGAGCAGTACTTC
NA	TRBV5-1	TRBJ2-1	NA	CASTQRIAENEQFF	TGCGCCAGCACCCAGAGAATAGCTGAAAATGAGCAGTTCTTC
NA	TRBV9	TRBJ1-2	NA	CASSVSQTREDYGYTF	TGTGCCAGCAGCGTTTCACAGACCAGAGAAGACTATGGCTACACCTTC
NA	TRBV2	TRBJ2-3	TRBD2	CASSDFPAGGGDTQYF	TGTGCCAGCAGTGATTTCCCGGCGGGGGGAGGAGATACGCAGTATTTT
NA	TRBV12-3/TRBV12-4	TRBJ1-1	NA	CASSLQGNTEAFF	TGTGCCAGCAGTTTGCAGGGGAACACTGAAGCTTTCTTT
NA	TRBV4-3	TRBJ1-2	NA	CASSQDRGEYYGYTF	TGCGCCAGCAGCCAAGATCGGGGGGAGTACTATGGCTACACCTTC
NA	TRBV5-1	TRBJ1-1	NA	CASSLTEKNTEAFF	TGCGCCAGCAGCCTGACAGAGAAGAACACTGAAGCTTTCTTT
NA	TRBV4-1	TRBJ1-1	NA	CASSQVQVPTEAFF	TGCGCCAGCAGCCAAGTTCAGGTTCCCACTGAAGCTTTCTTT
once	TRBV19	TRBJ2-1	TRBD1	CASSSGQGSNEQFF	TGTGCCAGTAGTTCGGGACAGGGGAGCAATGAGCAGTTCTTC
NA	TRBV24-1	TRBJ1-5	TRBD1	CATSDPGQGRPQHF	TGTGCCACCAGTGATCCAGGACAGGGTCGACCCCAGCATTTT
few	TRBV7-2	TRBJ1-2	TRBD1	CASSPNLGQGYYGYTF	TGTGCCAGCAGCCCCAACCTAGGACAGGGGTACTATGGCTACACCTTC
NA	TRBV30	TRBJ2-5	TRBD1	CAWRPWDRGHETQYF	TGTGCCTGGCGGCCTTGGGACAGGGGGCATGAGACCCAGTACTTC
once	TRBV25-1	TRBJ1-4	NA	CASSDPAGVGEKLFF	TGTGCCAGCAGTGACCCGGCAGGGGTAGGAGAAAAACTGTTTTTT
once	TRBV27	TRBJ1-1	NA	CASSLERGPGEAFF	TGTGCCAGCAGTTTGGAGCGGGGGCCAGGTGAAGCTTTCTTT
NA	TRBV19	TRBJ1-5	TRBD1	CASSQGQGGHNQPQHF	TGTGCCAGTAGTCAGGGACAGGGGGGACACAATCAGCCCCAGCATTTT
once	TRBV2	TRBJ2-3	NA	CASSEGPDTQYF	TGTGCCAGCAGTGAGGGGCCAGATACGCAGTATTTT